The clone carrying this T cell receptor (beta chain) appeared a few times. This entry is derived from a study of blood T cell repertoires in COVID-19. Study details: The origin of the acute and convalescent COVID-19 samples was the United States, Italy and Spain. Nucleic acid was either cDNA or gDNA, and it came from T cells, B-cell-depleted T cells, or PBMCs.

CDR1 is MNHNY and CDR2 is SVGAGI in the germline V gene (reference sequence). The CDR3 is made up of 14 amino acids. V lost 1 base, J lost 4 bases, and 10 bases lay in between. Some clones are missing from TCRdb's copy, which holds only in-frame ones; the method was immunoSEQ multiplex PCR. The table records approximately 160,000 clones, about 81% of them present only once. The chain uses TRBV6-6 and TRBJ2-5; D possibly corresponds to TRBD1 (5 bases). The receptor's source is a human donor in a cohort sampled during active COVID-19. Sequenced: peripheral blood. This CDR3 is CASSYWQGGETQYF. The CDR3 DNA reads TGTGCCAGCAGTTACTGGCAGGGTGGAGAGACCCAGTACTTC.